This record covers a single T cell receptor beta chain. The target antigen is unknown. RNA transcripts were the source from which TCR beta CDR3 regions were amplified. A first-round RT-PCR used HTBI primers, followed by a second-round multiplex PCR. From the multiplex PCR reads, TCRdb called clonotypes with MiXCR, one entry per CDR3 protein. The repertoire holds 580,000 or so distinct CDR3 sequences, with just under 40% as singletons. Trimming took off 4 bases at V and 7 bases at J, with 13 bases between the two ends. The CDR3 consists of 14 residues. The source of the sample is a study of Graves' ophthalmopathy and Graves' hyperthyroidism. Overall study: Hyperthyroidism was considered stable when no ophthalmopathy appeared within 18 months of follow-up. Study-level results: A 13-signature model separated ophthalmopathy from stable hyperthyroidism, about 90% sensitivity, around 81% specificity. In blood appeared most of the expanded thyroid clonotypes whose frequency exceeded 0.001.

The receptor was isolated from an adult man with Graves' hyperthyroidism. The chain recombines TRBV12-3 or TRBV12-4 with TRBJ1-4; D is possibly TRBD1 (5 bases). Sequenced sample: peripheral blood or thyroid tissue (not recorded which). In nucleotides, the CDR3 is TGTGCCAGCAGTTCCCGGGGCAGGGCTGAAAAACTGTTTTTT. Its protein is CASSSRGRAEKLFF.